This is a list of T cell receptor beta chains from one sample in a study of OX40 agonist ivuxolimab in advanced cancers. The assay was immunoSEQ multiplex PCR, and TCRdb's table has in-frame clones only and misses some. This sample yields 65,000 to 80,000 clones, of which around 92% are seen a single time; 0.5% to 0.55% belongs to the top ten. Sequencing used CD4+ or CD8+ T cells sorted from blood, obtained in a trial of the OX40 agonist ivuxolimab. Receptors originate from an adult with an advanced solid tumor such as melanoma, head and neck, liver or kidney cancer. Both conserved end residues are part of each CDR3. The order of the fields is CDR3 DNA, CDR3 protein, clone size, J gene, D gene, V gene. D genes are given only for firm matches. Rows give clone size only sometimes, using once, few, many, or a class for an expanded clone.

cdr3_nt: TGTGCCAGTAGTTTCCGAGCGAGCAGCTCCTACGAGCAGTACTTC
cdr3_aa: CASSFRASSSYEQYF
clone_size: NA
j_call: TRBJ2-7
d_call: NA
v_call: TRBV19

cdr3_nt: TGTGCCAGCAGCTTAGATATATCGGGGCAGCTGGGCGAGCAGTACTTC
cdr3_aa: CASSLDISGQLGEQYF
clone_size: NA
j_call: TRBJ2-7
d_call: NA
v_call: TRBV7-2

cdr3_nt: TGTGCCAGCAGGATGGACAGGGGCTCCTACGAGCAGTACTTC
cdr3_aa: CASRMDRGSYEQYF
clone_size: NA
j_call: TRBJ2-7
d_call: TRBD1
v_call: TRBV27

cdr3_nt: TGTGCCAGCAGCCCCTCGACAGGGAAGCCCAACTACGAGCAGTACTTC
cdr3_aa: CASSPSTGKPNYEQYF
clone_size: NA
j_call: TRBJ2-7
d_call: TRBD1
v_call: TRBV11-1

cdr3_nt: TGTGCCAGCGCACCTAGCTCCGGGACAGAAGCTTTCTTT
cdr3_aa: CASAPSSGTEAFF
clone_size: NA
j_call: TRBJ1-1
d_call: NA
v_call: TRBV7-3

cdr3_nt: TGCGCCAGCAGCTTGGCAGGGAGGACTGAAGCTTTCTTT
cdr3_aa: CASSLAGRTEAFF
clone_size: NA
j_call: TRBJ1-1
d_call: NA
v_call: TRBV5-1

cdr3_nt: TGTGCCAGCAGCTCCCTTTTCCCCCAGGCGAGGAACACTGAAGCTTTCTTT
cdr3_aa: CASSSLFPQARNTEAFF
clone_size: NA
j_call: TRBJ1-1
d_call: NA
v_call: TRBV7-2

cdr3_nt: TGCGCCAGCAGCACCCGGCAGGGCAATCAGCCCCAGCATTTT
cdr3_aa: CASSTRQGNQPQHF
clone_size: NA
j_call: TRBJ1-5
d_call: NA
v_call: TRBV5-1

cdr3_nt: TGTGCAAGCCGTCCCTACGAGCAGTACTTC
cdr3_aa: CASRPYEQYF
clone_size: NA
j_call: TRBJ2-7
d_call: NA
v_call: TRBV12-2

cdr3_nt: TGTGCCAGCAGCTGGGGGGTACTCGGCGAGCAGTACTTC
cdr3_aa: CASSWGVLGEQYF
clone_size: NA
j_call: TRBJ2-7
d_call: NA
v_call: TRBV7-9

cdr3_nt: TGTGCCCGGGGTGGGGCTCGGGTTGGGGATACGCAGTATTTT
cdr3_aa: CARGGARVGDTQYF
clone_size: NA
j_call: TRBJ2-3
d_call: NA
v_call: TRBV30

cdr3_nt: TGCAGCGTTGAAGAGGACCGAACCTACGAGCAGTACTTC
cdr3_aa: CSVEEDRTYEQYF
clone_size: NA
j_call: TRBJ2-7
d_call: NA
v_call: TRBV29-1

cdr3_nt: TGTGCCAGTAGTAAATCAACGGGACAGGGTTCAACTGAAGCTTTCTTT
cdr3_aa: CASSKSTGQGSTEAFF
clone_size: NA
j_call: TRBJ1-1
d_call: TRBD1
v_call: TRBV19

cdr3_nt: TGTGCCAGCAGCTTGGGGCTAGGAGGCACCGGGGAGCTGTTTTTT
cdr3_aa: CASSLGLGGTGELFF
clone_size: NA
j_call: TRBJ2-2
d_call: NA
v_call: TRBV5-4

cdr3_nt: TGCGCCAGCAGGAGGACAGGGGAGGTCAATGAGCAGTTCTTC
cdr3_aa: CASRRTGEVNEQFF
clone_size: NA
j_call: TRBJ2-1
d_call: TRBD1
v_call: TRBV5-1

cdr3_nt: TGTGCCAGCAGTCCGCTGGGGGGGCCGACCTATGGCTACACCTTC
cdr3_aa: CASSPLGGPTYGYTF
clone_size: few
j_call: TRBJ1-2
d_call: NA
v_call: TRBV6-4

cdr3_nt: TGTGCCAGCAGCCCACCGTACCGGCATTCCGGGGCCAACGTCCTGACTTTC
cdr3_aa: CASSPPYRHSGANVLTF
clone_size: NA
j_call: TRBJ2-6
d_call: NA
v_call: TRBV7-9

cdr3_nt: TGTGCCAGCAACCGGGTGCGCTCACAAGAGACCCAGTACTTC
cdr3_aa: CASNRVRSQETQYF
clone_size: NA
j_call: TRBJ2-5
d_call: NA
v_call: TRBV11-3

cdr3_nt: TGTGCCAGCAGTTTAGACAGGCCCACAGATACGCAGTATTTT
cdr3_aa: CASSLDRPTDTQYF
clone_size: NA
j_call: TRBJ2-3
d_call: NA
v_call: TRBV28

cdr3_nt: TGTGCCAGTAGTATACGACAGGGTGGCTACACCTTC
cdr3_aa: CASSIRQGGYTF
clone_size: NA
j_call: TRBJ1-2
d_call: TRBD1
v_call: TRBV19

cdr3_nt: TGTGCCAGCTCATCACAGGGTCACACTGAAGCTTTCTTT
cdr3_aa: CASSSQGHTEAFF
clone_size: NA
j_call: TRBJ1-1
d_call: NA
v_call: TRBV18

cdr3_nt: TGCAGTGCTAGTAGGGCCCTCGAAGCTTTCTTT
cdr3_aa: CSASRALEAFF
clone_size: NA
j_call: TRBJ1-1
d_call: NA
v_call: TRBV20-1

cdr3_nt: TGCGCCAGCAGCCAGAACCTAAATCAGCCCCAGCATTTT
cdr3_aa: CASSQNLNQPQHF
clone_size: NA
j_call: TRBJ1-5
d_call: NA
v_call: TRBV4-1

cdr3_nt: TGTGCCAGTAGTAACCCGACATGGGGGCCAGATCAGCCCCAGCATTTT
cdr3_aa: CASSNPTWGPDQPQHF
clone_size: NA
j_call: TRBJ1-5
d_call: NA
v_call: TRBV19

cdr3_nt: TGTGCCAGCAGCTTGGCCTATACAGGGAAGACTGAAGCTTTCTTT
cdr3_aa: CASSLAYTGKTEAFF
clone_size: once
j_call: TRBJ1-1
d_call: NA
v_call: TRBV5-8

cdr3_nt: TGTGCCAGCAGTTTAGGTTGGGACAGCAAAGGCTACACCTTC
cdr3_aa: CASSLGWDSKGYTF
clone_size: NA
j_call: TRBJ1-2
d_call: TRBD1
v_call: TRBV28